The T cell receptor beta chain under discussion was sequenced for a study of technical replicates of blood from several donors. The germline gives CDR1 SGHRS, CDR2 YFSETQ. The CDR3 length is 14 residues. The ends lost 2 bases at V and 3 bases at J; junction bases unmatched: 5. Profiled with immunoSEQ multiplex PCR; TCRdb holds only in-frame clones, not every one. This sample carries tens of thousands of clones, approximately 92% of them seen once, and the ten largest clones take 0.42%. The chain uses TRBV5-1 and TRBJ2-7; TRBD1 matches 7 bases. Specimen: T cells isolated from PBMCs. This clonotype was obtained from a human donor in good health. For the CDR3, the DNA is TGCGCCAGCAGCTTAGGGACAGATTACTACGAGCAGTACTTC. Its translation: CASSLGTDYYEQYF.